This TCR beta chain was recovered during a study of OX40 agonist ivuxolimab in advanced cancers. Study in general: Patients received ivuxolimab, an intravenous treatment, every 2 weeks at 0.01 to 10 mg/kg. Eligibility rules accepted prior anti-PD-1, anti-PD-L1 or anti-CTLA-4 therapy, and 35% to 45% had some. Notes on the study in general: Fewer expanded clones were found on average in CD4+ than in CD8+ T cells.

As to this clone: Its antigen is not known.

CDR1 is LNHDA, CDR2 SQIVND, per germline (reference sequence). CDR3 length equals 16 residues. The V and J ends lost 1 base and 2 bases respectively, with 12 bases between them. Peripheral blood came from all dose cohorts at three timepoints. Here immunoSEQ multiplex PCR was the method, and the copy in TCRdb shows in-frame clones only, minus some. The sample holds tens of thousands of clones, just under 80% seen once. This sequence was found in an adult with an advanced solid tumor such as melanoma, head and neck, liver or kidney cancer. Material: CD4+ or CD8+ T cells sorted from blood, obtained in a trial of the OX40 agonist ivuxolimab. The chain is built from TRBV19 and TRBJ1-5, with a weak D call TRBD1 (5 bases). The CDR3 DNA follows: TGTGCCAGTAGTATAGGGGCCTCGGGGCGCAATCAGCCCCAGCATTTT. Its protein is CASSIGASGRNQPQHF.